This TCR beta chain stems from a study of patients and donors after allogeneic stem cell transplantation. TCRdb reprocessed the RT-PCR reads via MiXCR and lists one record per CDR3 protein. The sample comprises about 87,000 distinct CDR3 sequences, around 5% of which are singletons, and 2.6% rests with the top ten. With 2 bases removed from V and 3 bases from J, the gap between germline ends came to 13 bases. The CDR3 runs to 15 residues. What was sequenced was blood, either unsorted or a sorted T cell fraction (not recorded which). The rearrangement joins TRBV12-3 or TRBV12-4 to TRBJ2-5; no firm D call. This sequence originates from a human donor who was either an allogeneic HSCT recipient or a stem cell or donor lymphocyte infusion donor (not recorded which). It is not recorded whose cells these are; they may come from a transplant donor. In DNA form, the CDR3 reads TGTGCCAGCAGTTTATATAGTGCCAGAAAAGAGACCCAGTACTTC. Its translation: CASSLYSARKETQYF.